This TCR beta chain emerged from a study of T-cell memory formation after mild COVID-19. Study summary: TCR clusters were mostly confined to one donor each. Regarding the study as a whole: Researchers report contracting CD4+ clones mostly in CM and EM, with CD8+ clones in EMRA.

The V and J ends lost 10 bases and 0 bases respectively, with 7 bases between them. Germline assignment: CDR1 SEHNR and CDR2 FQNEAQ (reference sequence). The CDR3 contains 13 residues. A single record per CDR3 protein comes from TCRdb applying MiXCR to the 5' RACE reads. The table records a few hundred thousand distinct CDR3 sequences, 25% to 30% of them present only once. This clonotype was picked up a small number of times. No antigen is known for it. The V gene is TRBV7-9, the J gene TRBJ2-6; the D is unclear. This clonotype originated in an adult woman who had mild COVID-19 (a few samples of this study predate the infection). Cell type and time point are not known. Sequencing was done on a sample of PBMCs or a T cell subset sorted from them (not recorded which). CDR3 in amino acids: CATSGSGANVLTF. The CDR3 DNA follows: TGTGCCACTTCAGGCTCTGGGGCCAACGTCCTGACTTTC.